This note documents a single T cell receptor beta chain sequence. Its specificity is not known. The data were obtained in a study of blood T cells in healthy people across ages. Primed by a sample-barcoded 5' primer and a J-beta primer mix, a second PCR proceeded for 7 to 11 cycles. Every molecule of cDNA carried a tag from a template-switch adaptor with 12 random nucleotides. TCRdb called the 5' RACE reads again in MiXCR, with one record for every CDR3 protein. The table shows about 510,000 distinct CDR3 sequences, with about 27% occurring only once. CDR1 SGHRS and CDR2 YFSETQ come from the germline V gene. CDR3 length equals 16 residues. Trimming cost V 1 base and J 7 bases, with 18 bases left between them. Whole-study findings and limits: The study lacked donor CMV status, which possibly confounded expanded clonotype changes.

This sample also appeared in a second study, on T cells of mothers and their children.

The rearrangement uses TRBV5-1 and TRBJ2-1; possibly TRBD1 for D (6 bases). Sequences were obtained from blood. This TCR was recovered from a boy between 2 and 10 years old in good health. CDR3 DNA sequence: TGCGCCAGCAGCTTGCTACCAGGGGTTAAAGGTAATGAGCAGTTCTTC. It is translated as CASSLLPGVKGNEQFF.